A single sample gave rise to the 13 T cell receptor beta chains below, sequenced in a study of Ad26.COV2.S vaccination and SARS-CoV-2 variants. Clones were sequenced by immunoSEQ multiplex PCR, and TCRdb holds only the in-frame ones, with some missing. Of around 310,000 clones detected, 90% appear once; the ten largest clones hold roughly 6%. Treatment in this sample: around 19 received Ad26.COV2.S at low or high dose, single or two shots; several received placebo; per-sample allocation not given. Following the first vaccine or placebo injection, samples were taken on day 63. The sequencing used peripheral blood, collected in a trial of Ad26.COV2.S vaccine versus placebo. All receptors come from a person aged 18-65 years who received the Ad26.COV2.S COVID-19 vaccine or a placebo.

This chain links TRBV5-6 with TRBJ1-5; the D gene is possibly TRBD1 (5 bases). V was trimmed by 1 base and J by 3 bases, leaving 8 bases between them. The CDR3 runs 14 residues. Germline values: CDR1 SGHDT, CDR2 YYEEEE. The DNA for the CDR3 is TGTGCCAGCAGCTTGAGACAGAACAATCAGCCCCAGCATTTT. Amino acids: CASSLRQNNQPQHF.

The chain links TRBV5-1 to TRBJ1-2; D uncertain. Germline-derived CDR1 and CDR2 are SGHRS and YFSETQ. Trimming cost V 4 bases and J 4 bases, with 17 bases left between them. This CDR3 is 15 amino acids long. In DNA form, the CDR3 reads TGCGCCAGCAGCCCCATCGTCTCCGGTGGCTATGGCTACACCTTC. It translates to CASSPIVSGGYGYTF.

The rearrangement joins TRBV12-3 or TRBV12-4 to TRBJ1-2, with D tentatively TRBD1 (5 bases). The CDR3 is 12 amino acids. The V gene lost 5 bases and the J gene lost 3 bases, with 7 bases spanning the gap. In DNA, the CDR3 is TGTGCCAGCAGTCAGGGCGACTATGGCTACACCTTC. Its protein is CASSQGDYGYTF.

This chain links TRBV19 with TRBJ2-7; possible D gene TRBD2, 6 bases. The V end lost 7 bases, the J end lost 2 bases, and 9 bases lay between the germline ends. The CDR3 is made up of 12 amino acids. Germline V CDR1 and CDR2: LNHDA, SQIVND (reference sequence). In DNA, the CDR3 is TGTGCCAGTAAGGCGGGACCCTACGAGCAGTACGTC. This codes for CASKAGPYEQYV.

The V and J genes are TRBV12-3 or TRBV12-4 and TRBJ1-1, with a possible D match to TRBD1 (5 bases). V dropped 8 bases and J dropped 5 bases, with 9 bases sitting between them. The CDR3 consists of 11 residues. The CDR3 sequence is CASGRVTEAFF. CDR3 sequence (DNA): TGTGCCAGCGGCAGGGTAACTGAAGCTTTCTTT.

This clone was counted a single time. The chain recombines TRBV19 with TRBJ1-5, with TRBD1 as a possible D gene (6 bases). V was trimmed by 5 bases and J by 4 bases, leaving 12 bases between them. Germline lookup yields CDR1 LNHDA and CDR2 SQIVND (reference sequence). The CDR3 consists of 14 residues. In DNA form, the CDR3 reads TGTGCCAGTAGTTCTACAGGGAATAATCAGCCCCAGCATTTT. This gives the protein CASSSTGNNQPQHF.

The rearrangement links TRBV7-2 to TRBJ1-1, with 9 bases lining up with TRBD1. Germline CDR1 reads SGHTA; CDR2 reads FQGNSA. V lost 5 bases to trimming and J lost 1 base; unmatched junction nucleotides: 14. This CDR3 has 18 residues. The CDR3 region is CASSQRPGTGSRNTEAFF. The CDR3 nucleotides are TGTGCCAGCAGCCAACGTCCCGGGACAGGGAGCCGGAACACTGAAGCTTTCTTT.

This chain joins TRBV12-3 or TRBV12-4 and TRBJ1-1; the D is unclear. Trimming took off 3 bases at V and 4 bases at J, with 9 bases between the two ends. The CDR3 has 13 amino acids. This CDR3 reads CASSFHPGTEAFF. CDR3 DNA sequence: TGTGCCAGCAGTTTTCATCCGGGCACTGAAGCTTTCTTT.

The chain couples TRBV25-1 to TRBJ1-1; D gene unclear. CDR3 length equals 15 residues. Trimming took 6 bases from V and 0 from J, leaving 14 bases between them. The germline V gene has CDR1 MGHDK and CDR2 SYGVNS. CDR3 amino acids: CASSGGWAMNTEAFF. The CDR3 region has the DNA TGTGCCAGCAGCGGTGGGTGGGCAATGAACACTGAAGCTTTCTTT.

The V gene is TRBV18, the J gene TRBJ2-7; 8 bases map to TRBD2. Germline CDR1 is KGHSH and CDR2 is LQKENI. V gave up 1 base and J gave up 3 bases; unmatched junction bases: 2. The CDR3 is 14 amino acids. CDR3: CASSPRRGDYEQYV. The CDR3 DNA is TGTGCCAGCTCACCACGGCGGGGGGACTACGAGCAGTACGTC.

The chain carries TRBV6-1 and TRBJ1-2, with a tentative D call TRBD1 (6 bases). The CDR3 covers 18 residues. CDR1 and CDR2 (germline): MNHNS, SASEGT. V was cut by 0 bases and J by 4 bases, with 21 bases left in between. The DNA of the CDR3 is TGTGCCAGCAGTGAAGCGCGCGGACTGCGGGGGCCGAGCTATGGCTACACCTTC. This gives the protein CASSEARGLRGPSYGYTF.

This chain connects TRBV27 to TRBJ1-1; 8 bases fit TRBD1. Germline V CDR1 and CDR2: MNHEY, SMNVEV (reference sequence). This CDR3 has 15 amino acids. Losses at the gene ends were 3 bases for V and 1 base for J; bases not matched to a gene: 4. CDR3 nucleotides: TGTGCCAGCAGTTTTGGAGACAGGGGGAACACTGAAGCTTTCTTT. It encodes CASSFGDRGNTEAFF.

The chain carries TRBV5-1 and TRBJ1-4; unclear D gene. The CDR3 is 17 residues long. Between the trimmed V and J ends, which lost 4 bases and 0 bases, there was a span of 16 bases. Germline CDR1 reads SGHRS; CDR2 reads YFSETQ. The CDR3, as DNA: TGCGCCAGCAGCCCGAATAAGGTCCTTGCAACTAATGAAAAACTGTTTTTT. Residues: CASSPNKVLATNEKLFF.